These 26 T cell receptor beta chains were sequenced from one sample in a study of Ad26.COV2.S vaccination and SARS-CoV-2 variants. The treatment here: 19 received Ad26.COV2.S at low or high dose, single or two shots; roughly five received placebo; per-sample allocation not given. Following the first vaccine or placebo injection, samples were taken on day 63. Repertoires were generated with immunoSEQ multiplex PCR, while TCRdb's copy carries only in-frame clones and drops some. The repertoire holds about 680,000 clones, with around 92% as singletons. The sample was peripheral blood, taken in a trial of Ad26.COV2.S vaccine versus placebo. Source of these receptors: a person between 18 and 65 years old who received the Ad26.COV2.S COVID-19 vaccine or a placebo.

The rearrangement uses TRBV29-1 and TRBJ1-2, with no clear D. Germline V gene sequence: CDR1 SQVTM, CDR2 ANQGSEA. This CDR3 comprises 11 residues. V shed 1 base and J shed 8 bases, with 8 bases lying between them. DNA of the CDR3: TGCAGCGTTGAAGGGGCGAGCGGCTACACCTTC. Protein: CSVEGASGYTF.

The gene calls are TRBV5-4 and TRBJ1-1, with TRBD1 identical over 7 bases. CDR1 is SGHNT, CDR2 YYREEE, per germline (reference sequence). The V segment lost 4 bases and the J segment 8 bases; nucleotides outside the gene matches: 8. This CDR3 is built from 13 residues. CDR3 loop: CASSPGTEGEAFF. CDR3 bases: TGTGCCAGCAGCCCAGGGACAGAGGGAGAAGCTTTCTTT.

The chain combines TRBV25-1 with TRBJ2-2; no clear D. The CDR3 is 13 residues long. V lost 3 bases and J lost 2, with 4 bases in between. The V gene's germline CDR1 is MGHDK and CDR2 SYGVNS. The CDR3 region is CASSDPNTGELFF. CDR3 DNA sequence: TGTGCCAGCAGTGATCCCAACACCGGGGAGCTGTTTTTT.

V gene TRBV5-1 combines with J gene TRBJ1-2; D is uncertain. The CDR3 covers 13 residues. Germline V CDR1 and CDR2: SGHRS, YFSETQ. Between the trimmed V and J ends, which lost 0 bases and 4 bases, there was a span of 7 bases. The CDR3 reads CASSLVAAYGYTF. DNA of the CDR3: TGCGCCAGCAGCTTGGTGGCAGCCTATGGCTACACCTTC. Full variable domain (missing parts from reference TRBV5-1 and TRBJ1-2): KAGVTQTPRYLIKTRGQQVTLSCSPISGHRSVSWYQQTPGQGLQFLFEYFSETQRNKGNFPGRFSGRQFSNSRSEMNVSTLELGDSALYLCASSLVAAYGYTFGSGTRLTVV.

This chain links TRBV14 with TRBJ2-2; maybe TRBD2 (6 bases). Trimming took 4 bases from V and 2 from J, leaving 8 bases between them. The CDR3 runs 14 residues. Germline V gene lookup returns CDR1 SGHDN and CDR2 FVKESK. The CDR3 here is CASSPTSNTGELFF. DNA for the CDR3: TGTGCCAGCAGCCCGACTAGTAACACCGGGGAGCTGTTTTTT.

V is TRBV3-1 (or the pseudogene TRBV3-2) and J is TRBJ1-2; a weak D match, TRBD1 (6 bases). Germline loops: CDR1 LGHDT, CDR2 YNNKEL (reference sequence). The length of the CDR3 is 13 residues. V lost 8 bases and J lost 5, with 15 bases in between. The CDR3 DNA is TGTGCCAGCTGGGGACAAGAAGCGTATGGCTACACCTTC. It codes for CASWGQEAYGYTF.

V and J are TRBV28 and TRBJ2-5; TRBD1 aligns across 8 bases. The ends lost 3 bases at V and 5 bases at J; junction bases unmatched: 5. The CDR3 totals 14 residues. Looked up from germline, CDR1 is MDHEN and CDR2 is SYDVKM. DNA for the CDR3: TGTGCCAGCAGTTTTCGACAGGGGCAGGAGACCCAGTACTTC. Protein: CASSFRQGQETQYF.

J is TRBJ1-6 and V is TRBV6-5; D is possibly TRBD1 (5 bases). The germline V and J ends were trimmed by 2 bases and 10 bases, with 15 bases remaining between them. This CDR3 is 15 amino acids long. The germline gives CDR1 MNHEY, CDR2 SVGAGI. CDR3 DNA: TGTGCCAGCAGTTACGGGGGACCAGGGAGGTCACCCCTCCACTTT. It encodes CASSYGGPGRSPLHF.

This chain links TRBV13 with TRBJ1-1; 7 bases are a match to TRBD1. Trimming took 0 bases from V and 3 from J; bases not matched to a gene: 4. The V gene's germline CDR1 is PRHDT and CDR2 FYEKMQ (reference sequence). The CDR3 spans 15 residues. The CDR3 DNA sequence: TGTGCCAGCAGCTTAGGAGACAGGGACTACACTGAAGCTTTCTTT. It yields the protein CASSLGDRDYTEAFF.

J is TRBJ1-4 and V is TRBV4-3; 9 bases map to TRBD1. The J segment lost 5 bases and the V segment lost 4 bases, leaving 2 bases of the junction unmatched. This CDR3 contains 14 residues. Germline V gene lookup returns CDR1 LGHNA and CDR2 YSLEER. CDR3 residues: CASSRTGENEKLFF. CDR3 coding DNA: TGCGCCAGCAGCCGGACAGGGGAGAATGAAAAACTGTTTTTT.

This chain uses TRBV6-5 with TRBJ1-6; no reliable D call. V was shortened by 2 bases and J by 10 bases, with 12 bases between the two germline ends. Per the germline V gene, CDR1 is MNHEY and CDR2 is SVGAGI. CDR3 size: 14 residues. Written as DNA, the CDR3 is TGTGCCAGCAGTTACGAAGTTTTAGGCTCACCCCTCCACTTT. Translated, it gives CASSYEVLGSPLHF.

This chain links TRBV10-3 with TRBJ2-1, with D tentatively TRBD1 (5 bases). Germline assignment: CDR1 ENHRY and CDR2 SYGVKD. V dropped 6 bases and J dropped 7 bases, with 16 bases sitting between them. The CDR3 totals 14 residues. The CDR3 loop reads CAIRGQERFNEQFF. CDR3 bases: TGTGCCATCAGGGGGCAGGAACGCTTTAATGAGCAGTTCTTC.

This chain uses TRBV18 with TRBJ2-3; weak D call: TRBD1 (6 bases). The CDR3 covers 17 residues. V gave up 4 bases and J gave up 1 base, with 18 bases separating them. Germline V lookup: CDR1 KGHSH, CDR2 LQKENI. The CDR3 coding sequence is TGTGCCAGCTCACTCTGGGCTACAGGGTCGGGCACAGATACGCAGTATTTT. It codes for CASSLWATGSGTDTQYF.

The chain joins TRBV5-8 to TRBJ2-4; D is tentatively TRBD1 or TRBD2 (6 bases each). The V gene lost 1 base and the J gene lost 5 bases, with 13 bases spanning the gap. Per the germline V gene, CDR1 is SGHTS and CDR2 is YDEGEE. There are 15 residues in the CDR3. The CDR3 nucleotides read TGTGCCAGCAGCTTGTTAGGGGGAGGCCAAAACATTCAGTACTTC. It is translated as CASSLLGGGQNIQYF. Complete variable domain (other parts from reference TRBV5-8 and TRBJ2-4): EAGVTQSPTHLIKTRGQQATLRCSPISGHTSVYWYQQALGLGLQFLLWYDEGEERNRGNFPPRFSGRQFPNYSSELNVNALELEDSALYLCASSLLGGGQNIQYFGAGTRLSVL.

With respect to this clone: One junction end does not reproduce the germline sequence, and a read error may be involved. This rearrangement joins TRBV4-3 to TRBJ2-7; possible D gene TRBD2, 6 bases. This CDR3 contains 15 residues. Looked up from germline, CDR1 is LGHNA and CDR2 is YSLEER. The CDR3 DNA reads as TGCGCCAGCAGCCAACAAGACAGATCCGGGACTCCCAGGACCTTC. Its translation is CASSQQDRSGTPRTF.

The J gene is TRBJ2-1, the V gene TRBV24-1, with TRBD1 identical over 11 bases. CDR1 KGHDR and CDR2 SFDVKD come from the germline V gene. V gave up 2 bases and J gave up 2 bases; unmatched junction bases: 4. This CDR3 contains 17 residues. CDR3 protein: CATSDSRTGGAYNEQFF. The CDR3 region has the DNA TGTGCCACCAGTGATTCCAGGACAGGGGGCGCCTACAATGAGCAGTTCTTC.

The chain is built from TRBV2 and TRBJ1-4; 8 bases agree with TRBD1. Germline CDR1 and CDR2: SNHLY and FYNNEI. Trimming at V came to 4 bases and at J to 8 bases, leaving 6 bases not matched to a gene. The CDR3 runs to 14 residues. CDR3 protein: CASSVDRGREKLFF. The CDR3, as DNA: TGTGCCAGCAGTGTCGACAGGGGTAGGGAAAAACTGTTTTTT.

This clone was detected only a few times. The V and J genes are TRBV7-9 and TRBJ2-7, with a tentative D call TRBD2 (6 bases). The V and J ends lost 7 bases and 1 base respectively, with 14 bases between them. The germline gives CDR1 SEHNR, CDR2 FQNEAQ (reference sequence). This CDR3 is 14 amino acids long. The CDR3 DNA reads TGTGCCAGCACCCAAAGGGACTTTTCCTACGAGCAGTACTTC. Protein sequence: CASTQRDFSYEQYF.

The chain has TRBV7-9 and TRBJ1-2; 7 bases agree with TRBD1. CDR1 is SEHNR and CDR2 is FQNEAQ in the germline V gene (reference sequence). V shed 5 bases and J 3 bases; nucleotides not matched to a gene: 3. The CDR3 totals 13 residues. CDR3 sequence reads: CASSNQGDYGYTF. The CDR3 bases are TGTGCCAGCAGCAATCAGGGGGACTATGGCTACACCTTC.

This chain uses TRBV5-1 with TRBJ1-1, with TRBD1 identical over 7 bases. This CDR3 contains 15 residues. The V segment lost 2 bases and the J segment 1 base; nucleotides outside the gene matches: 5. The germline V gene has CDR1 SGHRS and CDR2 YFSETQ. For the CDR3, the DNA is TGCGCCAGCAGCTTAGGGGGCGCGTGGAACACTGAAGCTTTCTTT. Translation: CASSLGGAWNTEAFF.

The chain is built from TRBV7-2 and TRBJ2-7; TRBD2 aligns across 7 bases. With 1 base clipped from V and 4 bases from J, the junction kept 4 bases outside the gene matches. The CDR3 covers 14 residues. The V gene's germline CDR1 is SGHTA and CDR2 FQGNSA. CDR3 in amino acids: CASSLDLGGYEQYF. CDR3 nucleotide sequence: TGTGCCAGCAGCTTAGATCTGGGAGGGTACGAGCAGTACTTC.

The chain has TRBV5-6 and TRBJ1-2; TRBD1 is a possible D gene (5 bases). The CDR3 spans 13 residues. Germline-derived CDR1 and CDR2 are SGHDT and YYEEEE. V was clipped by 0 bases and J by 4 bases, with 7 bases between them. CDR3: CASSLERGYGYTF. The DNA for the CDR3 is TGTGCCAGCAGCTTGGAAAGGGGCTATGGCTACACCTTC.

The chain uses TRBV3-1 (or the pseudogene TRBV3-2) and TRBJ2-7; 9 positions match TRBD2. Germline V gene data show CDR1 as LGHDT and CDR2 as YNNKEL (reference sequence). With V trimmed by 4 bases and J by 6 bases, 7 bases remained unmatched. This CDR3 has 14 amino acids. DNA of the CDR3: TGTGCCAGCAGCCGCCTAGCGGGGTCCCTCGAGCAGTACTTC. It yields the protein CASSRLAGSLEQYF.

This clone has a handful of counts. This chain uses TRBV11-1 with TRBJ2-7, with TRBD2 identical over 7 bases. CDR1 and CDR2 from the germline V gene are SGHAT and FQDESV (reference sequence). Trimming removed 3 bases from V and 3 bases from J; junction bases left unmatched: 5. This CDR3 region has 14 residues. For the CDR3, the DNA is TGTGCCAGCAGCTTTGGGGAGGGAGACTACGAGCAGTACTTC. Encoded protein: CASSFGEGDYEQYF.

V and J are TRBV7-2 and TRBJ2-5; TRBD2 is a possible D gene (6 bases). V lost 2 bases to trimming and J lost 4 bases, with 11 bases between them. CDR1 is SGHTA and CDR2 is FQGNSA in the germline V gene. The CDR3 sequence is 14 residues long. The CDR3 DNA is TGTGCCAGCAGCTTAAGGGCGGGGAGAGAGACCCAGTACTTC. Translating gives CASSLRAGRETQYF.

This clone was seen once. The rearrangement joins TRBV27 to TRBJ1-3, with 9 bases aligning to TRBD1. The CDR3 runs to 15 residues. Germline values: CDR1 MNHEY, CDR2 SMNVEV (reference sequence). V lost 6 bases, J lost 2 bases, and 5 bases stayed unmatched. The CDR3 DNA reads as TGTGCCAGCAGCTCTCGGACAGGGGCTGGAAACACCATATATTTT. This codes for CASSSRTGAGNTIYF.